The subject of this entry is one T cell receptor (beta chain). This clonotype was recorded at least ten times. Its antigen target is currently unknown. No much larger clonotype is one base removed from it; base qualities were not supplied. The CDR1 and CDR2 encoded by the germline V gene are SGHRS and YFSETQ. The CDR3 goes from the cysteine to the phenylalanine over 18 residues. CDR3 DNA is the only sequence kept; it has 54 bases, read in frame from the first base. From V the trimming removes 2 bases and from J it removes 0 bases, while the gene matches leave 10 bases of the junction unaccounted for. The data were taken from a study of read filtering for tumor transcriptome and immune sequencing (dated by TCRdb to about 2020). Regarding the research as a whole: The cohort had 17 male and more than 12 female patients with a mean age of around 70 years, ranging from roughly 45 to 85. By revised international staging, fewer than ten patients were R-ISS I, some 16 were R-ISS II and roughly 7 were R-ISS III. After DNase treatment, whole-transcriptome libraries were prepared with the TruSeq RNA Access Library Prep Kit. TCR-region mapped reads per sample ranged from about 4.05 to 10.27 million with IR-seq versus only about 85 to 1,300 with RNA-seq. TCR repertoires obtained by targeted immune repertoire sequencing and by bulk whole-transcriptome sequencing performed on the same bone marrow samples were compared. A main aim was a read-filtering strategy for immune repertoire data, specifically whether clonotypes supported by a single read should be removed. Study-wide conclusions, independent of this receptor: When single-read clonotypes were removed, the proportions of shared clonotypes in IR-seq and RNA-seq correlated more strongly. In IR-seq, single-read clonotypes were roughly four fifths of clonotypes but around 3.2% of total reads; in RNA-seq they were roughly three quarters of clonotypes and more than 40% of reads. Compared with RNA-seq, IR-seq captured clonotypes at much higher depth and more reliably, and a smaller IR-seq throughput was enough to identify most shared clonotypes. The sorted CD138-negative fraction was a mixed bone marrow immune population, not purified T cells.

Every patient had bone marrow sampled at the time of active disease. Bone marrow mononuclear cells were isolated by Ficoll-Hypaque density gradient centrifugation. To remove myeloma plasma cells, the cells were labeled with CD138 magnetic microbeads on a MACS separator, and CD138-negative cells were then collected by negative selection. Purity of the isolated cells was checked by flow cytometry on an Attune NxT using CD138 antibodies. Total RNA was extracted using TRIzol reagent and was quantified on a NanoDrop spectrophotometer. For each patient, paired RNA-seq and IR-seq were run on the CD138-negative bone marrow sample from that patient. Starting from roughly 410 ng RNA, TCR libraries were constructed with the Immunoverse kit using molecular barcoded adaptors that cover the alpha/delta and beta/gamma chains. TCR library preparation was performed with the same RNA that was used for transcriptome sequencing. An Illumina HiSeq 4000 with 2 x 150 cycles was used to sequence the TCR libraries. On the study's bioinformatics: With MiXCR, TCR reads were aligned to human V, D, J and C references and assembled into CDR3 clonotypes, with quality filtering and error correction included. The tcR package in R was used for analysis of clonotype counts and gene usage diversity. For inspection of raw mapping reads, RNA-seq reads were mapped by STAR aligner version 2.5.3a onto GRCh37 of the human genome. IR-seq fastq files were randomly downsampled with Seqtk 1.3 to test the effect of sequencing depth on detected clonotypes. In-frame beta chains were kept once TCRdb had trimmed the public reads at Q25 with fastp and called clones with MiXCR. Here each entry gathers all rows of one CDR3 protein and keeps the most common genes and DNA. It is TCRdb's table, rather than the study itself, that gives the V and J calls and clone size. The sample table holds about 35,000 distinct CDR3 sequences, of which approximately 15% were seen once. The ten largest clonotypes hold around 7.3% of the sample.

The V gene is TRBV5-1 and the J gene is TRBJ2-4; TRBD1 agrees with 8 junctional bases. The sample consisted of a population of CD138-negative cells sorted from bone marrow. The sample's cell subset or site label, decoded: bone marrow mononuclear cells depleted of CD138+ plasma/myeloma cells by negative magnetic selection. The TCR sequence derives from a donor at least 40 years old with multiple myeloma. The nucleotide sequence is TGCGCCAGCAGCTTTGGAGGACAGGGTTCAAGAGCCAAAAACATTCAGTACTTC. Its coded protein is CASSFGGQGSRAKNIQYF. The full variable domain, with segments outside the CDR3 supplied by the reference TRBV5-1 and TRBJ2-4 proteins, appears as KAGVTQTPRYLIKTRGQQVTLSCSPISGHRSVSWYQQTPGQGLQFLFEYFSETQRNKGNFPGRFSGRQFSNSRSEMNVSTLELGDSALYLCASSFGGQGSRAKNIQYFGAGTRLSVL.